These 18 T cell receptor beta chains were sequenced from one sample in a study of blood T cell repertoires in COVID-19. The method was immunoSEQ multiplex PCR; TCRdb's version includes in-frame clones alone and lacks a portion of them. The table shows under 200,000 clones, with approximately 91% occurring only once. The sample taken for sequencing was peripheral blood. These receptors all come from a man between 18 and 35 years old with COVID-19, enrolled during active disease.

The rearrangement uses TRBV5-5 and TRBJ1-3; D might be TRBD1 (6 bases). The CDR3 has 14 amino acids. Germline loops: CDR1 SGHKS, CDR2 YYEKEE (reference sequence). Trimming removed 1 base at V and 4 bases at J, with 9 bases between. The CDR3 here is CASSLLQGGNTIYF. DNA of the CDR3: TGTGCCAGCAGCTTGTTGCAGGGGGGAAACACCATATATTTT.

J is TRBJ1-5 and V is TRBV19; perhaps TRBD1 as D (6 bases). The CDR3 is 13 residues long. Germline CDR1 and CDR2: LNHDA and SQIVND (reference sequence). The V end was cut by 10 bases, the J end by 2 bases, with 12 bases between. In nucleotides, the CDR3 is TGTGCCACCCAGGCAGGGGGCAATCAGCCCCAGCATTTT. This translates into CATQAGGNQPQHF.

About this clone: Compared with germline, one end of the junction differs, possibly owing to a read error. V usage is TRBV6-6 and J usage is TRBJ1-4, with 7 bases matching TRBD1. CDR3 length: 16 amino acids. CDR1 MNHNY and CDR2 SVGAGI come from the germline V gene (reference sequence). The DNA of the CDR3 is TGTGCCAGCAGTGGACGGGACAGAGCCTTTATTGAAAAACTGCTTTTT. This translates into CASSGRDRAFIEKLLF.

The rearrangement joins TRBV28 to TRBJ2-1, with 9 bases fitting TRBD2. The CDR3 length is 17 residues. V lost 5 bases to trimming and J lost 4 bases; unmatched junction nucleotides: 12. Looked up from germline, CDR1 is MDHEN and CDR2 is SYDVKM. In nucleotides, the CDR3 is TGTGCCAGCAGTCGCACTTATCGGCTAGCGGGGTACAATGAGCAGTTCTTC. Its translation is CASSRTYRLAGYNEQFF.

The CDR3 loop reads CATSGPRRGVYTGELFF. Here the CDR3 DNA reads TGTGCCACCAGTGGACCGCGCCGGGGTGTGTACACCGGGGAGCTGTTTTTT. The chain is built from TRBV24-1 and TRBJ2-2; a possible D gene is TRBD2 (5 bases). The V end lost 5 bases, the J end lost 3 bases, and 18 bases lay between the germline ends. Germline V gene data show CDR1 as KGHDR and CDR2 as SFDVKD. CDR3 length: 17 amino acids.

The rearrangement uses TRBV7-2 and TRBJ1-5, with D uncertain. Germline V gene data show CDR1 as SGHTA and CDR2 as FQGNSA. The CDR3 is 14 amino acids. The ends were cut back, 0 bases at V and 7 bases at J, with 10 bases in the middle. CDR3 DNA sequence: TGTGCCAGCAGCTTAGCCCCCGAGGTACAGCCCCAGCATTTT. Protein sequence: CASSLAPEVQPQHF.

V usage is TRBV18 and J usage is TRBJ2-7; TRBD2 matches at 7 bases. This CDR3 has 16 amino acids. The ends lost 2 bases at V and 0 bases at J; junction bases unmatched: 7. In germline, CDR1 is KGHSH, CDR2 LQKENI. The DNA for the CDR3 is TGTGCCAGCTCACCATACGTGACTAGCTACTCCTACGAGCAGTACTTC. Protein product: CASSPYVTSYSYEQYF.

The chain employs TRBV7-9 and TRBJ2-7; D gene unclear. Trimming removed 7 bases at V and 7 bases at J, with 20 bases between. There are 14 residues in the CDR3. CDR1 is SEHNR and CDR2 is FQNEAQ in the germline V gene (reference sequence). Written as DNA, the CDR3 is TGTGCCAGCACCAAGGGCCTCTCCGAAGGAGAGCAGTACTTC. Its translation is CASTKGLSEGEQYF.

J is TRBJ2-2 and V is TRBV11-3; 9 nucleotides agree with TRBD2. Per the germline V gene, CDR1 is SGHNT and CDR2 is YENEEA. V shed 4 bases, J shed 3 bases, and the junction held 15 bases outside the gene matches. This CDR3 comprises 19 residues. The CDR3 DNA reads as TGTGCCAGCAGCTCGGGCCAAAAAAGGGAGCGGGAGGACACCGGGGAGCTGTTTTTT. Residues: CASSSGQKREREDTGELFF.

The chain carries TRBV18 and TRBJ2-7; TRBD1 aligns across 10 bases. The CDR3 consists of 17 residues. CDR1 and CDR2 (germline): KGHSH, LQKENI. Trimming took 6 bases from V and 0 from J; bases not matched to a gene: 11. CDR3 coding DNA: TGTGCCAGCTCGCAAATACACCGGGACAGGGGCTCCTACGAGCAGTACTTC. As protein: CASSQIHRDRGSYEQYF.

The chain links TRBV9 to TRBJ2-7; weak D call: TRBD1 (6 bases). Per the germline V gene, CDR1 is SGDLS and CDR2 is YYNGEE. The CDR3 runs to 15 residues. Trimming took 0 bases from V and 0 from J, leaving 10 bases between them. The CDR3 region is CASSVEGDTSYEQYF. The CDR3 coding sequence is TGTGCCAGCAGCGTAGAGGGGGACACCTCCTACGAGCAGTACTTC.

The chain joins TRBV4-1 to TRBJ2-7; 10 nucleotides agree with TRBD1. The V gene end was trimmed by 5 bases and the J gene end by 4 bases; junction bases not matched to a gene: 5. Per germline, CDR1 MGHRA and CDR2 YSYEKL. This CDR3 is 14 amino acids long. The CDR3 DNA reads TGCGCCAGCAGCTCCCGGGACAGGGGTTACGAGCAGTACTTC. This gives the protein CASSSRDRGYEQYF.

The V call is TRBV6-5, the J call TRBJ2-3, with 8 bases lining up with TRBD1. This CDR3 region has 16 residues. J lost 1 base, V lost 2 bases, and 5 bases had no gene match. Germline V gene lookup returns CDR1 MNHEY and CDR2 SVGAGI. The CDR3 spells CASSYQTTGGTDTQYF. CDR3 DNA sequence: TGTGCCAGCAGTTACCAAACGACAGGGGGCACAGATACGCAGTATTTT.

This clone was detected once. The chain carries TRBV11-2 and TRBJ1-3; no firm D call. The CDR3 covers 12 residues. Germline CDR1 and CDR2: SGHAT and FQNNGV. The V end was cut by 5 bases, the J end by 7 bases, with 9 bases between. In nucleotides, the CDR3 is TGTGCCAGCAGCGCCCAAGCCAACACCATATATTTT. This sequence encodes CASSAQANTIYF.

Only one count was recorded for this clone. The chain links TRBV13 to TRBJ1-1; TRBD1 matches at 8 bases. V lost 4 bases, J lost 2 bases, and 3 bases stayed unmatched. The CDR3 has 14 amino acids. Germline V gives CDR1 PRHDT, CDR2 FYEKMQ (reference sequence). CDR3 sequence (DNA): TGTGCCAGCAGCTCCGGGACAGGAAACACTGAAGCTTTCTTT. As protein: CASSSGTGNTEAFF.

The rearrangement uses TRBV29-1 and TRBJ2-5; D perhaps matches TRBD1 (6 bases). This CDR3 is built from 13 residues. Trimming removed 4 bases at V and 0 bases at J, with 9 bases between. Germline CDR1 reads SQVTM; CDR2 reads ANQGSEA. The DNA of the CDR3 is TGCAGCGTTGTGGCAGGGGACCAAGAGACCCAGTACTTC. As protein: CSVVAGDQETQYF.

The chain couples TRBV6-6 to TRBJ2-2, with TRBD2 matching over 11 bases. CDR3 size: 15 residues. The V and J ends lost 6 bases and 5 bases, in that order; junction bases with no gene match: 5. Germline CDR1 reads MNHNY; CDR2 reads SVGAGI (reference sequence). The chain's CDR3 is CASRVAGGSTGELFF. The CDR3 DNA follows: TGTGCCAGCAGGGTAGCGGGAGGGTCGACCGGGGAGCTGTTTTTT.

The V gene is TRBV7-9, the J gene TRBJ2-1; weak D call: TRBD2 (5 bases). Germline V gene sequence: CDR1 SEHNR, CDR2 FQNEAQ (reference sequence). V was cut by 2 bases and J by 5 bases, with 10 bases left in between. The CDR3 is 14 residues long. The CDR3 nucleotides are TGTGCCAGCAGCTTACGCCTAGCTAACAATGAGCAGTTCTTC. Protein product: CASSLRLANNEQFF.